These 26 T cell receptor beta chains were sequenced from one sample in a study of cytomegalovirus exposure and HLA in healthy donors. PCR was performed using 60 Vbeta and 13 Jbeta primers. Some clones are missing from TCRdb's copy, which holds only in-frame ones; the method was immunoSEQ multiplex PCR. Of tens of thousands of clones in the sample, approximately 80% were seen once. The specimen sequenced was PBMCs. The origin of the receptors is a man aged 25 to 40 in good health and CMV-seronegative.

This clone occurred a few times. The genes are TRBV6-1 and TRBJ1-5; tentatively, D is TRBD1 (6 bases). The CDR3 contains 16 residues. V lost 4 bases to trimming and J lost 1 base, with 14 bases between them. Germline-derived CDR1 and CDR2 are MNHNS and SASEGT. The CDR3 reads CASSVQGSGSNQPQHF. In DNA form, the CDR3 reads TGTGCCAGCAGTGTCCAGGGGAGTGGGAGCAATCAGCCCCAGCATTTT.

This clone was recorded a few times. The genes are TRBV7-2 and TRBJ2-3; 8 positions match TRBD2. CDR1 and CDR2 (germline): SGHTA, FQGNSA. The CDR3 runs 14 residues. The junction had 3 bases not matched to a gene; V was cut back by 5 bases and J by 2 bases. CDR3 residues: CASSPAGATDTQYF. CDR3 sequence (DNA): TGTGCCAGCAGCCCAGCGGGGGCCACAGATACGCAGTATTTT.

This chain connects TRBV28 to TRBJ2-7, with a tentative D call TRBD2 (7 bases). V gave up 5 bases and J gave up 5 bases, with 16 bases separating them. The CDR3 loop spans 14 amino acids. From germline, CDR1 is MDHEN and CDR2 SYDVKM. The CDR3 loop reads CASSMGGPMNEQYF. Here the CDR3 DNA reads TGTGCCAGCAGTATGGGGGGGCCTATGAACGAGCAGTACTTC.

V usage is TRBV19 and J usage is TRBJ1-6; D possibly corresponds to TRBD1 (5 bases). Germline CDR1 is LNHDA and CDR2 is SQIVND (reference sequence). The CDR3 is made up of 13 amino acids. V lost 7 bases to trimming and J lost 7 bases, with 11 bases between them. This chain's CDR3 is CASTGHPNSPLHF. The CDR3 nucleotides read TGTGCCAGTACCGGACACCCCAATTCACCCCTCCACTTT.

The V call is TRBV7-2, the J call TRBJ1-2; maybe TRBD1 (6 bases). The V end was cut by 4 bases, the J end by 4 bases, with 16 bases between. Germline loops: CDR1 SGHTA, CDR2 FQGNSA. The CDR3 spans 15 residues. CDR3 DNA sequence: TGTGCCAGCAGCTCCGGATCGACAGGCTTCTATGGCTACACCTTC. This sequence encodes CASSSGSTGFYGYTF. The variable domain in full, with the rest retrieved from reference TRBV7-2 and TRBJ1-2, is GAGVSQSPSNKVTEKGKDVELRCDPISGHTALYWYRQSLGQGLEFLIYFQGNSAPDKSGLPSDRFSAERTGGSVSTLTIQRTQQEDSAVYLCASSSGSTGFYGYTFGSGTRLTVV.

The V and J genes are TRBV6-5 and TRBJ2-7, with TRBD1 matching over 7 bases. The CDR3 is 15 residues long. V lost 6 bases, J lost 1 base, and 9 bases stayed unmatched. CDR1 is MNHEY, CDR2 SVGAGI, per germline. The CDR3 DNA follows: TGTGCCAGCAGCCCAGGACAGGTGCCTTCCTACGAGCAGTACTTC. This sequence encodes CASSPGQVPSYEQYF.

The chain has TRBV30 and TRBJ2-6; 7 nucleotides line up with TRBD2. Germline lookup yields CDR1 GTSNPN and CDR2 SVGIG (reference sequence). Trimming took 8 bases from V and 0 from J; bases not matched to a gene: 1. The CDR3 spans 13 residues. The CDR3, as DNA: TGTGCCGGGGACTACTCTGGGGCCAACGTCCTGACTTTC. Protein sequence: CAGDYSGANVLTF. The full variable domain, in which reference TRBV30 and TRBJ2-6 provide the parts outside the CDR3, is SQTIHQWPATLVQPVGSPLSLECTVEGTSNPNLYWYRQAAGRGLQLLFYSVGIGQISSEVPQNLSASRPQDRQFILSSKKLLLSDSGFYLCAGDYSGANVLTFGAGSRLTVL.

The rearrangement links TRBV7-9 to TRBJ2-7; D gene uncertain. V shed 4 bases and J shed 2 bases, with 6 bases lying between them. The germline V gene encodes CDR1 SEHNR and CDR2 FQNEAQ (reference sequence). The CDR3 is 12 amino acids. CDR3 in amino acids: CASSSGTYEQYF. The CDR3, as DNA: TGTGCCAGCAGCTCAGGAACCTACGAGCAGTACTTC.

This clone was recorded a few times. The chain links TRBV10-3 to TRBJ1-1, with a tentative D call TRBD1 (5 bases). Germline V gene lookup returns CDR1 ENHRY and CDR2 SYGVKD. Trimming stripped 6 bases from V and 1 base from J, with 12 bases between. This CDR3 is built from 14 residues. This CDR3 is CAISLQVQNTEAFF. CDR3 coding DNA: TGTGCCATCAGCCTACAGGTTCAGAACACTGAAGCTTTCTTT.

The chain is built from TRBV7-2 and TRBJ2-7; TRBD2 matches at 13 bases. The CDR3 contains 15 residues. With V trimmed by 4 bases and J by 5 bases, 5 bases remained unmatched. Germline assignment: CDR1 SGHTA and CDR2 FQGNSA. CDR3 nucleotide sequence: TGTGCCAGCAGCTCCCGGACTAGCGGGGGCGACGAGCAGTACTTC. Its translation: CASSSRTSGGDEQYF.

This clone appeared a few times. The chain carries TRBV10-2 and TRBJ2-7; D gene ambiguous. The CDR3 totals 13 residues. Trimming shortened V by 2 bases and J by 0 bases, and 5 bases separated the two germline ends. From germline, CDR1 is WSHSY and CDR2 SAAADI. The CDR3 nucleotides read TGCGCCAGCAGTGAGGAGAACTCCTACGAGCAGTACTTC. It encodes CASSEENSYEQYF.

The chain has TRBV27 and TRBJ1-3; D may be TRBD1 (5 bases). The CDR3 sequence is 15 residues long. CDR1 MNHEY and CDR2 SMNVEV come from the germline V gene (reference sequence). V was pared by 9 bases and J by 3 bases, with 18 bases between. The DNA of the CDR3 is TGTGCCAGTAGAACACTTCGGGGGGATGGAAACACCATATATTTT. Amino acids: CASRTLRGDGNTIYF.

This clone was recorded once. The chain uses TRBV5-8 and TRBJ2-3; a possible D gene is TRBD1 (5 bases). The V and J ends lost 2 bases and 0 bases respectively, with 10 bases between them. The germline V gene encodes CDR1 SGHTS and CDR2 YDEGEE. The CDR3 runs to 15 residues. Here the CDR3 reads CASSFVGESTDTQYF. CDR3 nucleotide sequence: TGTGCCAGCAGCTTCGTAGGGGAAAGCACAGATACGCAGTATTTT.

The chain carries TRBV11-2 and TRBJ2-7; TRBD2 is a possible D gene (6 bases). The V end was cut by 3 bases, the J end by 6 bases, with 9 bases between. The CDR3 runs 12 residues. Germline lookup yields CDR1 SGHAT and CDR2 FQNNGV. CDR3 loop: CASSFLGGEQYF. As DNA, the CDR3 is TGTGCCAGCAGCTTCCTCGGGGGCGAGCAGTACTTC.

The chain joins TRBV7-8 to TRBJ1-5; possible D gene TRBD1, 5 bases. The V and J ends lost 3 bases and 2 bases respectively, with 11 bases between them. This CDR3 is 15 amino acids long. Germline V gene sequence: CDR1 SGHVS, CDR2 FQNEAQ. The CDR3 loop reads CASSFQGLGNQPQHF. CDR3 sequence (DNA): TGTGCCAGCAGCTTCCAGGGTTTGGGCAATCAGCCCCAGCATTTT.

The chain carries TRBV19 and TRBJ2-3; 11 bases align to TRBD2. The J segment lost 6 bases and the V segment lost 1 base, leaving 3 bases of the junction unmatched. The CDR3 contains 15 residues. CDR1 LNHDA and CDR2 SQIVND come from the germline V gene (reference sequence). CDR3: CASSIVTSGADTQYF. DNA for the CDR3: TGTGCCAGTAGTATAGTGACTAGCGGGGCCGATACGCAGTATTTT.

In its sample, this clone was seen a few times. V gene TRBV6-1 combines with J gene TRBJ2-7; 8 positions agree with TRBD1. The CDR3 sequence is 15 residues long. Per germline, CDR1 MNHNS and CDR2 SASEGT. J gave up 0 bases and V 5 bases, and 6 bases lay outside the gene matches. The CDR3 DNA sequence: TGTGCCAGCAGTCGGACAGGGTCCAGCTCCTACGAGCAGTACTTC. It yields the protein CASSRTGSSSYEQYF.

The chain joins TRBV6-4 to TRBJ1-2; TRBD1 aligns across 7 bases. The J segment lost 4 bases and the V segment lost 0 bases, leaving 2 bases of the junction unmatched. Germline CDR1 MRHNA, CDR2 SNTAGT. The length of the CDR3 is 14 residues. CDR3: CASSDSGDSYGYTF. CDR3 nucleotide sequence: TGTGCCAGCAGTGACTCGGGGGACAGCTATGGCTACACCTTC.

This clone was found once. The CDR3 DNA follows: TGTGCCAGCAGCTCCTGCTGGGAGGAGCAGGGCCGACATACGCAGTATTTT. Translating it yields CASSSCWEEQGRHTQYF. The chain employs TRBV7-9 and TRBJ2-3; TRBD2 might be the D (6 bases). V gave up 4 bases and J gave up 7 bases, with 24 bases separating them. The V gene's germline CDR1 is SEHNR and CDR2 FQNEAQ (reference sequence). The CDR3 spans 17 residues. The variable domain in full, completed from reference TRBV7-9 and TRBJ2-3, reads DTGVSQNPRHKITKRGQNVTFRCDPISEHNRLYWYRQTLGQGPEFLTYFQNEAQLEKSRLLSDRFSAERPKGSFSTLEIQRTEQGDSAMYLCASSSCWEEQGRHTQYFGPGTRLTVL.

The chain has TRBV9 and TRBJ1-6; 8 bases line up with TRBD1. CDR3 length: 15 amino acids. After removal of 3 bases from V and 11 bases from J, the junction contained 10 bases not matched to a gene. Germline values: CDR1 SGDLS, CDR2 YYNGEE. CDR3 nucleotides: TGTGCCAGCAGCGCCTCCGGGACAGGTGGGGCACCCCTCCACTTT. The encoded protein is CASSASGTGGAPLHF.

V and J are TRBV19 and TRBJ1-1, with TRBD1 matching 8 bases. Germline V lookup: CDR1 LNHDA, CDR2 SQIVND (reference sequence). V shed 4 bases, J shed 7 bases, and the junction held 8 bases outside the gene matches. CDR3 length: 14 residues. The CDR3 is CASSTPTGESEAFF. Here the CDR3 DNA reads TGTGCCAGTAGTACCCCGACAGGGGAGAGTGAAGCTTTCTTT. The whole variable domain, remainder taken from reference TRBV19 and TRBJ1-1, is DGGITQSPKYLFRKEGQNVTLSCEQNLNHDAMYWYRQDPGQGLRLIYYSQIVNDFQKGDIAEGYSVSREKKESFPLTVTSAQKNPTAFYLCASSTPTGESEAFFGQGTRLTVV.

This rearrangement joins TRBV5-5 to TRBJ1-6; a possible D gene is TRBD1 (5 bases). This CDR3 contains 15 residues. V was cut by 0 bases and J by 7 bases, with 11 bases left in between. The germline gives CDR1 SGHKS, CDR2 YYEKEE (reference sequence). The CDR3 sequence is CASSLERGLNSPLHF. The CDR3 DNA sequence: TGTGCCAGCAGCTTGGAGCGGGGCTTAAATTCACCCCTCCACTTT.

The chain joins TRBV5-1 to TRBJ2-7; TRBD1 agrees at 8 bases. Germline values: CDR1 SGHRS, CDR2 YFSETQ. This CDR3 has 15 amino acids. Trimming at V came to 3 bases and at J to 4 bases, leaving 9 bases not matched to a gene. The CDR3 bases are TGCGCCAGCAGCTCGTATCAGGGGGCTGTGTACGAGCAGTACTTC. Protein sequence: CASSSYQGAVYEQYF.

The chain has TRBV19 and TRBJ2-7; 9 bases agree with TRBD1. The CDR3 length is 13 residues. With V trimmed by 8 bases and J by 3 bases, 5 bases remained unmatched. Germline-derived CDR1 and CDR2 are LNHDA and SQIVND (reference sequence). The CDR3 nucleotides are TGTGCCAGTCGGGTGACAGGGGGCTACGAGCAGTACTTC. Translation gives CASRVTGGYEQYF.

This chain joins TRBV6-5 and TRBJ1-1, with a tentative D call TRBD1 (5 bases). This CDR3 contains 14 residues. The germline V and J ends were trimmed by 4 bases and 0 bases, with 9 bases remaining between them. CDR1 is MNHEY, CDR2 SVGAGI, per germline. CDR3 in amino acids: CASSSTGVNTEAFF. The CDR3 region has the DNA TGTGCCAGCAGTTCTACAGGAGTGAACACTGAAGCTTTCTTT.

The chain links TRBV11-2 to TRBJ2-3; 9 nucleotides align to TRBD2. CDR1 is SGHAT and CDR2 is FQNNGV in the germline V gene. With V trimmed by 1 base and J by 3 bases, 11 bases remained unmatched. The CDR3 length is 18 residues. The chain's CDR3 is CASSLAPSGMLGTDTQYF. The CDR3 DNA sequence: TGTGCCAGCAGCTTAGCTCCTAGCGGGATGCTTGGAACAGATACGCAGTATTTT.